The 17 T cell receptor beta chains listed next were all sequenced from one sample in a study of blood T cell repertoires in COVID-19. Method: immunoSEQ multiplex PCR; TCRdb's copy keeps in-frame clones and lacks some. The sample consists of 200,000 to 300,000 clones, about 79% of them appearing once. The material sequenced was peripheral blood. Receptor source: a woman at least 80 years old with acute or convalescent COVID-19.

V is TRBV6-5 and J is TRBJ1-2; a possible D gene is TRBD1 (6 bases). V was shortened by 5 bases and J by 12 bases, with 25 bases between the two germline ends. This CDR3 is built from 15 residues. Germline V gene data show CDR1 as MNHEY and CDR2 as SVGAGI. CDR3 residues: CASSRDWGPNAPHTF. The CDR3 DNA follows: TGTGCCAGCAGTCGAGATTGGGGGCCGAATGCCCCCCACACCTTC.

This chain joins TRBV30 and TRBJ1-5; 8 nucleotides line up with TRBD1. Germline CDR1 is GTSNPN and CDR2 is SVGIG (reference sequence). V lost 2 bases, J lost 7 bases, and 10 bases stayed unmatched. This CDR3 is 15 amino acids long. The CDR3 DNA reads as TGTGCCTGGAGTTTCGGACAGGGATGGGGCCAGCCCCAGCATTTT. Protein: CAWSFGQGWGQPQHF.

The chain is built from TRBV19 and TRBJ2-7; TRBD1 matches 9 bases. CDR3 length: 14 amino acids. Germline V lookup: CDR1 LNHDA, CDR2 SQIVND (reference sequence). V lost 2 bases to trimming and J lost 6 bases; unmatched junction nucleotides: 5. The CDR3 DNA sequence: TGTGCCAGTAGTATAAACAGGGGGCAGAGCGAGCAGTACTTC. Amino acid sequence: CASSINRGQSEQYF.

The chain has TRBV30 and TRBJ2-5, with D uncertain. This CDR3 has 12 amino acids. Trimming removed 3 bases from V and 1 base from J, with 6 bases in between. CDR1 is GTSNPN, CDR2 SVGIG, per germline (reference sequence). This chain's CDR3 is CAWSSVQETQYF. In DNA, the CDR3 is TGTGCCTGGAGCAGCGTCCAAGAGACCCAGTACTTC. The full variable domain, completed using reference TRBV30 and TRBJ2-5, is SQTIHQWPATLVQPVGSPLSLECTVEGTSNPNLYWYRQAAGRGLQLLFYSVGIGQISSEVPQNLSASRPQDRQFILSSKKLLLSDSGFYLCAWSSVQETQYFGPGTRLLVL.

V is TRBV3-1 (or the pseudogene TRBV3-2) and J is TRBJ2-2; maybe TRBD2 (6 bases). Deletions cut 4 bases from V and 6 bases from J, with 12 bases between. In germline, CDR1 is LGHDT, CDR2 YNNKEL (reference sequence). The CDR3 runs 14 residues. Written as DNA, the CDR3 is TGTGCCAGCAGCCGCTGGCGGGGACCCGGGGAGCTGTTTTTT. It specifies CASSRWRGPGELFF.

This chain connects TRBV6-1 to TRBJ1-2; 7 nucleotides line up with TRBD1. Losses at the gene ends were 4 bases for V and 3 bases for J; bases not matched to a gene: 11. CDR3 size: 16 residues. The germline gives CDR1 MNHNS, CDR2 SASEGT. The CDR3 spells CASSGGQGQADYGYTF. The DNA for the CDR3 is TGTGCCAGCAGTGGGGGACAAGGACAGGCAGACTATGGCTACACCTTC.

This chain connects TRBV28 to TRBJ2-1; tentative D call: TRBD1 (6 bases). V gave up 0 bases and J gave up 7 bases, with 13 bases separating them. Germline V gives CDR1 MDHEN, CDR2 SYDVKM. The CDR3 is 15 amino acids. The CDR3 DNA reads TGTGCCAGCAGTTTATGGGCAGGGGAGTTGAATGAGCAGTTCTTC. Its protein product is CASSLWAGELNEQFF. The variable domain in full, completed from reference TRBV28 and TRBJ2-1, reads DVKVTQSSRYLVKRTGEKVFLECVQDMDHENMFWYRQDPGLGLRLIYFSYDVKMKEKGDIPEGYSVSREKKERFSLILESASTNQTSMYLCASSLWAGELNEQFFGPGTRLTVL.

The V and J genes are TRBV27 and TRBJ2-5; 15 bases match TRBD2. The CDR3 covers 17 residues. The germline V gene has CDR1 MNHEY and CDR2 SMNVEV (reference sequence). V dropped 2 bases and J dropped 5; count of bases not matched to a gene: 6. CDR3 protein: CASSLVGLAGGRETQYF. In DNA form, the CDR3 reads TGTGCCAGCAGTTTAGTGGGACTAGCGGGGGGTCGGGAGACCCAGTACTTC.

The chain is built from TRBV12-2 and TRBJ1-3. TRBV12-2 is designated a pseudogene. This CDR3 has 17 residues. In nucleotides, the CDR3 is TGTGCAAGTCGCTTAGGGGGGGGGATCCTCGGTGAAAACACCATATATTTT. Amino acids: CASRLGGGILGENTIYF.

The chain couples TRBV5-4 to TRBJ1-4, with 9 bases matching TRBD1. V lost 5 bases, J lost 7 bases, and 9 bases stayed unmatched. Germline-derived CDR1 and CDR2 are SGHNT and YYREEE (reference sequence). This CDR3 comprises 15 residues. CDR3 loop: CASSRPGQGGEKLFF. CDR3 coding DNA: TGTGCCAGCAGTCGCCCGGGACAGGGAGGTGAAAAACTGTTTTTT.

The genes are TRBV7-9 and TRBJ1-1, with 11 bases aligning to TRBD1. Trimming at V came to 5 bases and at J to 8 bases, leaving 1 base not matched to a gene. Per the germline V gene, CDR1 is SEHNR and CDR2 is FQNEAQ (reference sequence). This CDR3 comprises 12 residues. CDR3 residues: CASSRDRGEAFF. The DNA of the CDR3 is TGTGCCAGCAGCCGGGACAGGGGGGAAGCTTTCTTT. Full variable domain (missing parts from reference TRBV7-9 and TRBJ1-1): DTGVSQNPRHKITKRGQNVTFRCDPISEHNRLYWYRQTLGQGPEFLTYFQNEAQLEKSRLLSDRFSAERPKGSFSTLEIQRTEQGDSAMYLCASSRDRGEAFFGQGTRLTVV.

The chain employs TRBV3-1 (or the pseudogene TRBV3-2) and TRBJ1-5, with a possible D match to TRBD1 (5 bases). V lost 2 bases to trimming and J lost 1 base, with 12 bases between them. The germline V gene encodes CDR1 LGHDT and CDR2 YNNKEL (reference sequence). The CDR3 is 16 amino acids. The CDR3 DNA reads as TGTGCCAGCAGCCAATCAGGGATAGTAAGCAATCAGCCCCAGCATTTT. Protein: CASSQSGIVSNQPQHF.

This clone was picked up one time. The genes are TRBV12-5 and TRBJ2-1; 10 bases agree with TRBD1. The V gene end was trimmed by 6 bases and the J gene end by 15 bases; junction bases not matched to a gene: 11. CDR3 size: 13 residues. CDR1 is LGHNT, CDR2 FRNRAP, per germline. The CDR3 loop is CASGPGWDRGPFF. The CDR3 DNA reads as TGTGCTAGTGGCCCTGGGTGGGACAGGGGCCCGTTCTTC.

This clone was seen only a few times. The V call is TRBV18, the J call TRBJ1-2, with 7 bases matching TRBD1. Germline values: CDR1 KGHSH, CDR2 LQKENI. The ends lost 3 bases at V and 8 bases at J; junction bases unmatched: 9. The CDR3 totals 14 residues. As DNA, the CDR3 is TGTGCCAGCTCACCGAAGGATCAGGGGGGCGGCTACACCTTC. This translates into CASSPKDQGGGYTF.

The genes are TRBV9 and TRBJ2-1; D is possibly TRBD2 (6 bases). The CDR3 has 15 residues. V was clipped by 3 bases and J by 0 bases, with 10 bases between them. Germline loops: CDR1 SGDLS, CDR2 YYNGEE. CDR3 in DNA: TGTGCCAGCAGCGCCCGTAGCGGCTCCTACAATGAGCAGTTCTTC. This encodes CASSARSGSYNEQFF.

V and J are TRBV2 and TRBJ2-5; 7 bases are a match to TRBD1. This CDR3 is built from 13 residues. Germline CDR1 and CDR2: SNHLY and FYNNEI. V was pared by 6 bases and J by 4 bases, with 5 bases of the junction left unmatched. The CDR3 sequence: CASRLQGRETQYF. Here the CDR3 DNA reads TGTGCCAGCAGACTACAGGGGAGAGAGACCCAGTACTTC.

The V and J genes are TRBV29-1 and TRBJ2-3, with 7 bases matching TRBD1. Germline CDR1 reads SQVTM; CDR2 reads ANQGSEA. V gave up 7 bases and J gave up 3 bases; unmatched junction bases: 4. The CDR3 is 12 amino acids. This CDR3 is CSAGGGTDTQYF. In nucleotides, the CDR3 is TGCAGCGCAGGGGGTGGTACAGATACGCAGTATTTT.